Below are 6 T cell receptor beta chains sequenced from a single sample in a study of T cell responses to AZD1222 COVID-19 vaccine. The data were produced by immunoSEQ multiplex PCR, yet TCRdb's version contains in-frame clones alone and is incomplete. The sample holds under 150,000 clones; around nine tenths are singletons and the top ten take about 9.4%. This specimen consisted of peripheral blood, obtained 28 days after the second AZD1222 dose. Receptors originate from an adult who received the AZD1222 COVID-19 vaccine.

This clone showed up just once. CDR3 region: CASSQWGVQDNEQFF. Here the CDR3 DNA reads TGTGCCAGCAGTCAATGGGGGGTTCAAGACAATGAGCAGTTCTTC. The V and J genes are TRBV11-3 and TRBJ2-1, with TRBD2 as a possible D gene (6 bases). With 6 bases removed from V and 5 bases from J, the gap between germline ends came to 17 bases. Germline V gene lookup returns CDR1 SGHNT and CDR2 YENEEA. The CDR3 loop spans 15 amino acids.

CDR3 protein: CSALGNTEAFF. CDR3 nucleotides: TGCAGCGCCTTAGGGAACACTGAAGCTTTCTTT. This chain links TRBV29-1 with TRBJ1-1; D remains ambiguous. Trimming took off 7 bases at V and 1 base at J, with 7 bases between the two ends. CDR1 SQVTM and CDR2 ANQGSEA come from the germline V gene. The CDR3 length is 11 residues.

This chain uses TRBV7-8 with TRBJ2-7; TRBD1 aligns across 11 bases. The junction had 5 bases not matched to a gene; V was cut back by 5 bases and J by 2 bases. Germline CDR1 is SGHVS and CDR2 is FQNEAQ. There are 15 residues in the CDR3. Written as DNA, the CDR3 is TGTGCCAGCAGCCCCTGGGACAGGGGGGCCTACGAGCAGTACTTC. It specifies CASSPWDRGAYEQYF.

V gene TRBV27 combines with J gene TRBJ1-5; D unresolved. Germline CDR1 is MNHEY and CDR2 is SMNVEV (reference sequence). The CDR3 sequence is 13 residues long. With 0 bases removed from V and 4 bases from J, the gap between germline ends came to 4 bases. The chain's CDR3 is CASSLSANQPQHF. Here the CDR3 DNA reads TGTGCCAGCAGTTTATCGGCTAATCAGCCCCAGCATTTT.

V is TRBV7-9 and J is TRBJ2-4; maybe TRBD1 (5 bases). The ends were cut back, 4 bases at V and 3 bases at J, with 19 bases in the middle. The CDR3 has 17 residues. Germline V lookup: CDR1 SEHNR, CDR2 FQNEAQ (reference sequence). In DNA form, the CDR3 reads TGTGCCAGCAGCTCTCCGGGCAGGGCTTTTGACAAAAACATTCAGTACTTC. This codes for CASSSPGRAFDKNIQYF.

V gene TRBV4-1 combines with J gene TRBJ1-4; tentatively, D is TRBD1 (6 bases). V was trimmed by 1 base and J by 13 bases, leaving 22 bases between them. The CDR3 is 16 amino acids. CDR1 is MGHRA, CDR2 YSYEKL, per germline. As DNA, the CDR3 is TGCGCCAGCAGCCAAGGAGACGGGACACGGGTTGGAGGACTGTTTTTT. Its translation is CASSQGDGTRVGGLFF.